The present T cell receptor (beta chain) was sequenced within a study of blood T cell repertoires in COVID-19. Across the study: Samples taken during acute and convalescent COVID-19 were collected in the United States, Italy and Spain. In each case, the material was cDNA or gDNA derived from T cells, B-cell-depleted T cells, or PBMCs.

Profiled with immunoSEQ multiplex PCR; TCRdb holds only in-frame clones, not every one. The sample has 200,000 to 250,000 clones, about nine tenths seen once. Germline CDR1 MNHEY, CDR2 SMNVEV (reference sequence). The CDR3 sequence is 16 residues long. The V gene lost 7 bases and the J gene lost 8 bases, with 24 bases spanning the gap. Enrolled through a virtual design, the participants were between 18 and 89 years of age and came from under 25 US areas. In assigning cohorts, the study relied on participant-reported clinical history. Sequencing was done on a sample of PBMCs or T cells enriched from blood (not recorded which). This receptor was obtained from a woman aged 40 to 50 with acute COVID-19. The gene calls are TRBV27 and TRBJ2-1, with D perhaps TRBD2 (5 bases). The CDR3 coding sequence is TGTGCCAGCACCTCCAACCGGGCCCGGGGAGCGTATGAGCAGTTCTTC. This translates into CASTSNRARGAYEQFF.